The present T cell receptor beta chain was sequenced within a study of PD-L1 blockade in urothelial cancer listed by TCRdb under 2017. At the level of the whole study: Every patient began therapy around 2014 and was given atezolizumab 1,200 mg intravenously every 3 weeks. Durable clinical benefit meant progression-free survival longer than 6 months, and TCR features were also tested against progression-free and overall survival. In the same patients who had TCR sequencing, pretreatment tumors also underwent whole exome sequencing and RNA sequencing. Pretreatment tumor samples and matched peripheral blood, collected serially before and after atezolizumab treatment, underwent TCR sequencing. Blood samples were analyzed at two time points: 3 weeks after treatment start (second dose) and 6 weeks after treatment start. The study, an exploratory multi-omic analysis, examined somatic, immune and clinical correlates of response to PD-L1 blockade with atezolizumab in urothelial cancer. Patients had an ECOG performance status of 0 or 1 and had received between 0 and 3 prior chemotherapy regimens. Under 10 patients achieved durable clinical benefit and 15 to 20 did not. Just over 28 patients had pretreatment blood TCR-seq, about 25 had at least one posttreatment blood collection, and about 25 had tumor TCR-seq. Twenty-five of 29 patients were identified as males with urothelial cancer of bladder origin, and a prior smoking history was reported by 18 of 29 patients. Blood samples yielded a median of about 150,000 T cells and around 83,000 unique TCRs, with median clonality roughly 0.082. Broad study findings and their caveats: Patients with durable benefit showed greater expansion of tumor-associated TCR clones in peripheral blood 3 weeks after starting treatment (n of about 20, p = 0.022). Because the sample size was small (n ≈ 29) and many exploratory analyses were performed, the results are intended to be hypothesis-generating. Improved progression-free and overall survival was associated with having pretreatment peripheral blood TCR clonality below the median.

According to the germline V gene, CDR1 reads SGHRS and CDR2 reads YFSETQ. Trimming takes 0 bases from V and 2 bases from J, and the germline ends sit 8 bases apart. The CDR3 contains 14 residues, cysteine and phenylalanine counted. Kept here is only the CDR3 DNA, which spans 42 bases and is read in frame from base 1. The label giving this sample's time point can be read as: peripheral blood 6 weeks after treatment start. A total of under 30 patients with locally advanced or metastatic urothelial carcinoma, treated at Memorial Sloan Kettering on a trial protocol, made up the cohort. Peripheral blood mononuclear cells were collected pretreatment and during treatment, with between 1 and 8 total time points obtained per patient. The Qiagen DNeasy Blood extraction kit was used to purify genomic DNA from total PBMCs and tumor samples. PBMCs were collected pretreatment and during treatment, and were isolated and stored as previously described.

Turning to this clone: Its antigen specificity is not known. Nothing much larger sits one base from this clone, and base qualities are not available.

Synthetic TCR analog templates were spiked into each PCR so that absolute template abundance could be estimated from read counts. Using the immunoSEQ assay, TCRbeta CDR3 regions were amplified from genomic DNA with bias-controlled V and J gene primers. Rearranged TCRbeta segments were sequenced at approximately 20X coverage. Turning to the authors' computational methods: Clustering was used to correct sequencing errors, and CDR3s were annotated against IMGT so that V, D and J genes could be assigned. Only productive TCRbeta rearrangements were used in downstream analyses, excluding out-of-frame or stop-codon sequences. Clonality was computed as one minus Shannon entropy normalized by the log of the number of unique productive sequences. Clones differing between time points or between blood and tumor were identified using Fisher's exact test with Benjamini-Hochberg correction, with an adjusted p below 0.01 applied as the threshold. In TCRdb, the immuneACCESS table is reduced to in-frame sequences with V and J assigned. These tables do not hold every clone; where another copy was compared, an unresolved V gene accounts for under half, and the others remain unexplained. V and J calls and clone size are those listed in that table; D and trimming were worked out from the DNA. The sample has about 50,000 clones on record, 65% to 85% of them singletons. The ten largest clones capture over 8.5% of the sample.

The specimen was PBMCs, collected around atezolizumab (anti-PD-L1) treatment. The chain uses TRBV5-1 and TRBJ1-2; TRBD1 is possibly the D segment (6 matching bases). The sequence was obtained from a man between 65 and 85 years old with urothelial cancer. The CDR3 region has the sequence CASSLGTVNYGYTF. DNA sequence: TGCGCCAGCAGCTTGGGGACAGTCAACTATGGCTACACCTTC. Where the CDR3 stops, the reference TRBV5-1 and TRBJ1-2 genes take over; the full variable domain is KAGVTQTPRYLIKTRGQQVTLSCSPISGHRSVSWYQQTPGQGLQFLFEYFSETQRNKGNFPGRFSGRQFSNSRSEMNVSTLELGDSALYLCASSLGTVNYGYTFGSGTRLTVV.